This note documents a single TCR beta chain sequence. Its target antigen remains unknown. Base-call qualities are not available, and no considerably larger clone is one nucleotide away. The trial excluded patients who had a history of autoimmune disease or who were on systemic immunosuppression. Peripheral blood for TCR sequencing was drawn from every dose cohort at baseline, at cycle 4 day 1 and at cycle 7 day 1. Samples were obtained from an open-label, multicenter, first-in-human phase I dose-escalation trial of ivuxolimab. The trial enrolled adults with locally advanced or metastatic head and neck squamous cell, hepatocellular, melanoma or renal cell carcinoma. Before TCR sequencing, CD4+ and CD8+ T cells were separately sorted from peripheral blood. These data originate in a study of OX40 agonist ivuxolimab in advanced cancers. Broadly, across the study: Ivuxolimab was a fully human IgG2 agonistic monoclonal antibody targeting the costimulatory receptor OX40 (CD134). The paper describes the monotherapy dose-escalation part (N ≈ 49 patients) of the phase I trial of ivuxolimab. Intravenous ivuxolimab was administered to patients every 2 weeks at six dose levels: 0.01, 0.1, 0.3, 1.5, 3 and 10 mg/kg. Of the approximately 50 patients in dose escalation, 19 had hepatocellular carcinoma, roughly 15 had melanoma, 9 had renal cell carcinoma and 9 had head and neck cancer. Partial responses occurred in three dose-escalation patients: two with cutaneous melanoma and one with hepatocellular carcinoma. Peripheral TCRbeta sequencing aimed to test whether ivuxolimab altered TCR sequence diversity and caused clonal T-cell expansion. Prior anti-PD-1, anti-PD-L1 or anti-CTLA-4 therapy was permitted, and checkpoint inhibitors had been received by about 36% of dose-escalation patients. The dose-escalation cohort was over 70% male with a mean age of approximately 60 years, ranging from roughly 23 to 90.

Broader findings and caveats from the paper: Antigen specificity was not determined for the clonally expanded peripheral T cells. After ivuxolimab, expanded clones were on average more numerous among CD8+ T cells than among CD4+ T cells. At doses of 0.1 to 3.0 mg/kg, clonal expansion of both CD4+ and CD8+ blood T cells was observed from baseline to week 6. Low levels of normalized T-cell clonal expansion were also seen in some patients who did not respond. In the 0.1-3.0 mg/kg groups, partial responders were among the patients with the lowest normalized peripheral clonal expansion, particularly in CD8+ T cells.

Genomic DNA was extracted from sorted cells for sequencing of the TCRbeta CDR3 region. The immunoSEQ Assay was used to sequence the TCRbeta CDR3 regions. TCRdb took this table from immuneACCESS and kept in-frame rearrangements with V and J called. Such tables lack part of the clones; where checked against another copy, unresolved V genes explain under half of the gap, and the rest is unexplained. A total of tens of thousands of clones appear in this sample, more than 80% of them only once. Jointly, the top ten make up less than 5.5% of the sample. Material: CD4+ or CD8+ T cells sorted from blood, obtained in a trial of the OX40 agonist ivuxolimab. The sequence derives from an adult with an advanced solid tumor such as melanoma, head and neck, liver or kidney cancer.

At the DNA level, the sequence is TGCGCCAGCAGCCAAGATGCAGGGACCTACGAGCAGTACTTC. It translates to CASSQDAGTYEQYF. The chain couples TRBV4-1 to TRBJ2-7; D gene: possibly TRBD1, on 5 matching bases. V was cut back by 0 bases and J by 2 bases, leaving a gap of 8 bases between them. CDR1 and CDR2, looked up from the germline V gene, are MGHRA and YSYEKL. The CDR3 starts with the cysteine, ends with the phenylalanine, and has 14 residues. The CDR3 DNA has 42 bases and is translated from base 1.